This T cell receptor (beta chain) originates from a study of blood T cell repertoires in COVID-19. The wider study: Both acute and convalescent COVID-19 samples were obtained from the United States, Italy and Spain. Nucleic acid was either cDNA or gDNA, and it came from T cells, B-cell-depleted T cells, or PBMCs.

Per the authors' pipeline: By means of reference gene primer amplification, nucleated cell counts were estimated. The repertoire was sequenced with immunoSEQ multiplex PCR; TCRdb's copy has only in-frame clones and lacks some. V and J calls and clone size are given by that table; D and trimming were obtained from the DNA. The sample lists under 90,000 clones, nearly 90% occurring once. The CDR3 extends over 14 amino acids. Germline CDR1 is KGHSH and CDR2 is LQKENI. Trimming pared 0 bases from V and 5 bases from J, leaving 10 bases between. V gene TRBV18 combines with J gene TRBJ1-1, with D unclear. Input material: peripheral blood. The sequence derives from a woman aged 50 to 65 with COVID-19, enrolled during active disease. This CDR3 is CASSPPVPGTEAFF. The CDR3 coding sequence is TGTGCCAGCTCACCACCGGTCCCGGGAACTGAAGCTTTCTTT.